One T cell receptor beta chain is described in this entry. Antigen: not known. Amplification of TCR alpha and beta CDR3 regions from RNA used iRepertoire nested multiplex PCR. MiXCR, applied by TCRdb to the multiplex PCR reads, yields one record per CDR3 protein. The sample shows approximately 90,000 distinct CDR3 sequences, about 23% of them seen only once. This record belongs to a study of glioma-infiltrating T cells. Study findings and constraints: Gliomas, especially low-grade, showed above-expected tissue-blood divergence; non-neoplastic patients showed below.

Trimming removed 7 bases from V and 0 bases from J, with 12 bases in between. There are 15 residues in the CDR3. Germline loops: CDR1 LNHDA, CDR2 SQIVND (reference sequence). The chain carries TRBV19 and TRBJ2-2; tentative D call: TRBD1 (5 bases). The sequence was collected from a human donor with low-grade glioma or glioblastoma, undergoing nonglioma brain surgery, or in good health (not recorded which). Sequences were obtained from glioma tissue, nonneoplastic brain tissue, or PBMCs (not recorded which). For the CDR3, the DNA is TGTGCCAGTAATGTAGGGGCTGCGAACACCGGGGAGCTGTTTTTT. Translating gives CASNVGAANTGELFF.